One sample yielded the 21 T cell receptor beta chains listed below, sequenced in a study of CXCR3-negative and CXCR3-positive naive CD8 T cells. The antigens for these receptors are not known. It was by 5' RACE with UMI labels that the TRB cDNA libraries were prepared. TCRdb reprocessed the 5' RACE reads, keeping one entry per CDR3 protein, no DNA. The sample has about 84,000 distinct CDR3 sequences. Broader study findings: When CXCR3-positive naive cells were set against CXCR3-negative naive cells, the former had more hydrophobic TRB CDR3s.

Sequenced: naive CXCR3+ CD8+ T cells from blood. Subset specified: CD45RO-CCR7+CD27+CD95- naive CD8+ T cells expressing CXCR3 (TNR3+). The source is a human donor in good health. Some clones in this sample may be carry-over from other donors' samples.

The chain recombines TRBV12-3 or TRBV12-4 with TRBJ1-2; TCRdb returns TRBD1, unconfirmable since there is no DNA. CDR3 size: 14 residues. This chain's CDR3 is CASRAGTGGDGYTF.

This chain links TRBV20-1 with TRBJ1-1. The CDR3 contains 16 residues. Germline CDR1 is DFQATT and CDR2 is SNEGSKA (reference sequence). The CDR3 loop is CSARGLLDEVNTEAFF.

This chain uses TRBV4-1 with TRBJ2-5. The CDR3 is made up of 17 amino acids. Germline assignment: CDR1 MGHRA and CDR2 YSYEKL. CDR3 region: CASSPGRRSLGHETQYF.

J is TRBJ1-1 and V is TRBV7-9. The CDR3 length is 16 residues. CDR1 is SEHNR and CDR2 is FQNEAQ in the germline V gene (reference sequence). The CDR3 sequence is CASSLLREGANTEAFF.

The chain uses TRBV21-1 and TRBJ1-2; TCRdb gives TRBD1 as the D gene, but with no DNA this cannot be confirmed. TRBV21-1 is termed a pseudogene. The CDR3 runs to 17 residues. The CDR3 reads CASSGRQGVKANYGYTF.

V is TRBV5-1 and J is TRBJ2-5; TCRdb calls TRBD1, which cannot be checked without DNA. Germline loops: CDR1 SGHRS, CDR2 YFSETQ. There are 15 residues in the CDR3. Here the CDR3 reads CASSFGQGGQETQYF.

The chain combines TRBV29-1 with TRBJ2-2; the D gene TCRdb calls, TRBD1, cannot be checked with no DNA. The germline CDR1 and CDR2 sequences are SQVTM and ANQGSEA. The CDR3 runs 11 residues. The CDR3 loop reads CSVQQQGQLFF.

The CDR3: CASSRRLRGVEQYF. The chain employs TRBV14 and TRBJ2-7; there is no DNA to check the TCRdb D call of TRBD1. The CDR3 spans 14 residues. Germline V gene sequence: CDR1 SGHDN, CDR2 FVKESK.

The chain is built from TRBV28 and TRBJ2-7; TCRdb's D call of TRBD1 is untestable without DNA. Germline V CDR1 and CDR2: MDHEN, SYDVKM. This CDR3 is built from 13 residues. The CDR3 protein is CASSSDGTSEQYF.

V and J are TRBV6-1 and TRBJ2-1; TCRdb's D call of TRBD2 is untestable without DNA. The CDR3 consists of 17 residues. From germline, CDR1 is MNHNS and CDR2 SASEGT. Here the CDR3 reads CASSDILAGEPYNEQFF.

The chain carries TRBV7-6 and TRBJ2-2; there is no DNA to check the TCRdb D call of TRBD1. Germline loops: CDR1 SGHVS, CDR2 FNYEAQ. The CDR3 length is 16 residues. The CDR3 is CASSLATGGGTGELFF.

The CDR3 sequence: CASSEGYEQYF. The chain joins TRBV6-1 to TRBJ2-7. The CDR3 is 11 residues long. Germline lookup yields CDR1 MNHNS and CDR2 SASEGT.

V usage is TRBV19 and J usage is TRBJ2-2; TCRdb proposes TRBD1, but this gene call is untestable without DNA. This CDR3 region has 16 residues. CDR1 LNHDA and CDR2 SQIVND come from the germline V gene (reference sequence). The CDR3 reads CASSPYEGQITGELFF.

The chain's CDR3 is CASSLAVRGTEAFF. The chain uses TRBV7-6 and TRBJ1-1. The CDR3 sequence is 14 residues long. Germline V CDR1 and CDR2: SGHVS, FNYEAQ.

This chain links TRBV28 with TRBJ2-1. CDR1 MDHEN and CDR2 SYDVKM come from the germline V gene. The CDR3 is made up of 15 amino acids. The CDR3 region is CASTLLVSSYNEQFF.

The rearrangement uses TRBV10-3 and TRBJ2-2; TCRdb calls TRBD2, which cannot be checked without DNA. Germline assignment: CDR1 ENHRY and CDR2 SYGVKD. There are 15 residues in the CDR3. The CDR3 is CATEDTSEVPGELFF.

The genes are TRBV29-1 and TRBJ2-7; checking the TCRdb D call of TRBD2 is not possible without DNA. Germline lookup yields CDR1 SQVTM and CDR2 ANQGSEA. The CDR3 consists of 18 residues. The CDR3 here is CSVEGAALAGGMGYEQYF.

The rearrangement joins TRBV14 to TRBJ2-2. There are 14 residues in the CDR3. The germline V gene encodes CDR1 SGHDN and CDR2 FVKESK. This chain's CDR3 is CASSHNWNTGELFF.

This chain joins TRBV14 and TRBJ2-7; checking the TCRdb D call of TRBD1 is not possible without DNA. Per germline, CDR1 SGHDN and CDR2 FVKESK. The CDR3 covers 17 residues. The CDR3 loop reads CASSVYYSTGISYEQYF.

The CDR3 protein is CASSQSRGGTGSEAFF. J is TRBJ1-1 and V is TRBV23-1; there is no DNA to check the TCRdb D call of TRBD1. TRBV23-1 is labeled an ORF, and its function is uncertain. This CDR3 spans 16 amino acids.

The CDR3 spells CASSQGTDFHYF. The chain recombines TRBV5-1 with TRBJ2-3; TCRdb designates TRBD1, a call that cannot be tested without DNA. CDR1 and CDR2 from the germline V gene are SGHRS and YFSETQ. CDR3 size: 12 residues.